This entry lists 3 T cell receptor beta chains sequenced from one sample in a study of blood T cell repertoires in COVID-19. Generated by immunoSEQ multiplex PCR, the TCRdb table keeps only in-frame clones and is missing some. Of around 70,000 clones listed, 75% to 90% are singletons. The material sequenced was peripheral blood. These receptors originate from a man aged 45-65 years with COVID-19, enrolled during active disease.

The J gene is TRBJ1-1, the V gene TRBV28; D is ambiguous. The CDR3 sequence is 12 residues long. CDR1 MDHEN and CDR2 SYDVKM come from the germline V gene. V shed 6 bases and J shed 11 bases, with 16 bases lying between them. CDR3 sequence: CASRQQKAAAFF. CDR3 DNA sequence: TGTGCCAGCAGGCAACAAAAGGCGGCGGCTTTCTTT. Together with reference TRBV28 and TRBJ1-1, the CDR3 gives the full variable domain: DVKVTQSSRYLVKRTGEKVFLECVQDMDHENMFWYRQDPGLGLRLIYFSYDVKMKEKGDIPEGYSVSREKKERFSLILESASTNQTSMYLCASRQQKAAAFFGQGTRLTVV.

This clone appeared once. The CDR3 reads CASISTIGTVDEQFF. CDR3 sequence (DNA): TGTGCCAGCATCTCCACAATCGGGACTGTTGATGAGCAGTTCTTC. This chain links TRBV28 with TRBJ2-1; weak D call: TRBD2 (6 bases). The CDR3 is made up of 15 amino acids. V dropped 7 bases and J dropped 8 bases, with 21 bases sitting between them. CDR1 and CDR2 (germline): MDHEN, SYDVKM.

This clone was recorded once. This chain connects TRBV30 to TRBJ1-6, with 7 bases lining up with TRBD1. The CDR3 spans 20 residues. Germline assignment: CDR1 GTSNPN and CDR2 SVGIG (reference sequence). With 8 bases clipped from V and 0 bases from J, the junction kept 22 bases outside the gene matches. CDR3 nucleotides: TGTGCCGGAACTTCCGGGGACAGAAACCCTTCAAGCTCCTATAATTCACCCCTCCACTTT. Translation gives CAGTSGDRNPSSSYNSPLHF.